These 28 T cell receptor beta chains were all obtained from the same sample, sequenced in a study of circulating tumor DNA in untreated peripheral T-cell lymphoma. Generated by immunoSEQ multiplex PCR, the TCRdb table keeps only in-frame clones and is missing some. The sample gives 7,000 or so clones, about 80% of which show up once; about 15% is in the top ten. The source material was tumor tissue. These receptors were obtained from a human donor with peripheral T-cell lymphoma.

The rearrangement uses TRBV29-1 and TRBJ2-1, with TRBD2 identical over 8 bases. CDR1 and CDR2 (germline): SQVTM, ANQGSEA. Unmatched junction bases numbered 1, after V lost 4 bases and J lost 2 bases. The CDR3 has 13 amino acids. The CDR3 sequence: CSVVGRAYNEQFF. CDR3 sequence (DNA): TGCAGCGTTGTCGGGAGGGCCTACAATGAGCAGTTCTTC.

This clone is deemed medium-sized. The chain has TRBV6-8 and TRBJ2-1; D is unresolved. From germline, CDR1 is MNHGY and CDR2 SAAAGT. V was clipped by 0 bases and J by 4 bases, with 4 bases between them. There are 13 residues in the CDR3. The CDR3 loop reads CASSYSTYNEQFF. The CDR3 coding sequence is TGTGCCAGCAGTTACTCAACTTACAATGAGCAGTTCTTC.

The chain combines TRBV18 with TRBJ2-2; unclear D gene. The CDR3 length is 16 residues. V was pared by 2 bases and J by 0 bases, with 10 bases between. Germline values: CDR1 KGHSH, CDR2 LQKENI. The CDR3 here is CASSPGFGANTGELFF. The CDR3 DNA follows: TGTGCCAGCTCACCAGGGTTCGGAGCGAACACCGGGGAGCTGTTTTTT.

The chain uses TRBV18 and TRBJ2-1; the match to TRBD2 covers 10 bases. This CDR3 is built from 17 residues. J gave up 5 bases and V 4 bases, and 11 bases lay outside the gene matches. Germline-derived CDR1 and CDR2 are KGHSH and LQKENI. CDR3 region: CASSRYSGTSVHNEQFF. The CDR3 bases are TGTGCCAGCTCACGATACTCCGGGACTAGCGTCCACAATGAGCAGTTCTTC. Full variable domain (outside the CDR3, taken from reference TRBV18 and TRBJ2-1): NAGVMQNPRHLVRRRGQEARLRCSPMKGHSHVYWYRQLPEEGLKFMVYLQKENIIDESGMPKERFSAEFPKEGPSILRIQQVVRGDSAAYFCASSRYSGTSVHNEQFFGPGTRLTVL.

V is TRBV7-6 and J is TRBJ2-2; no clear D. V dropped 3 bases and J dropped 0 bases, with 17 bases sitting between them. The CDR3 covers 18 residues. CDR1 and CDR2 (germline): SGHVS, FNYEAQ. CDR3 residues: CASSLESRHPANTGELFF. CDR3 in DNA: TGTGCCAGCAGCTTGGAATCTCGTCACCCTGCGAACACCGGGGAGCTGTTTTTT.

The J gene is TRBJ2-4, the V gene TRBV28; D gene ambiguous. CDR3 size: 14 residues. V was trimmed by 2 bases and J by 0 bases, leaving 5 bases between them. Germline V gene lookup returns CDR1 MDHEN and CDR2 SYDVKM. CDR3 nucleotides: TGTGCCAGCAGTTTAGTCCTAGCCAAAAACATTCAGTACTTC. It encodes CASSLVLAKNIQYF.

The chain uses TRBV11-3 and TRBJ2-1; D remains ambiguous. This CDR3 has 15 amino acids. Trimming stripped 0 bases from V and 3 bases from J, with 9 bases between. Germline loops: CDR1 SGHNT, CDR2 YENEEA. The CDR3 coding sequence is TGTGCCAGCAGCTTAGAGGTAGGCCTCTACAATGAGCAGTTCTTC. This translates into CASSLEVGLYNEQFF.

The genes are TRBV23-1 and TRBJ2-1; 7 bases line up with TRBD1. TRBV23-1 is noted as an ORF with a role that remains uncertain. With 4 bases clipped from V and 7 bases from J, the junction kept 13 bases outside the gene matches. The length of the CDR3 is 16 residues. As DNA, the CDR3 is TGCGCCAGCAGTCTCTCGGGACAGCGGCGGACTAATGAGCAGTTCTTC. The encoded protein is CASSLSGQRRTNEQFF.

The gene calls are TRBV11-3 and TRBJ1-3; D remains ambiguous. The V end was cut by 4 bases, the J end by 0 bases, with 13 bases between. CDR3 length equals 16 residues. The germline V gene encodes CDR1 SGHNT and CDR2 YENEEA. CDR3 sequence reads: CASSWEDSSSGNTIYF. The CDR3 DNA reads as TGTGCCAGCAGCTGGGAGGACTCGAGCTCTGGAAACACCATATATTTT. Full variable domain (rest looked up from reference TRBV11-3 and TRBJ1-3): EAGVVQSPRYKIIEKKQPVAFWCNPISGHNTLYWYLQNLGQGPELLIRYENEEAVDDSQLPKDRFSAERLKGVDSTLKIQPAELGDSAVYLCASSWEDSSSGNTIYFGEGSWLTVV.

The chain recombines TRBV28 with TRBJ1-5; D is undetermined. CDR3 length equals 12 residues. V was trimmed by 1 base and J by 7 bases, leaving 5 bases between them. CDR1 MDHEN and CDR2 SYDVKM come from the germline V gene. CDR3 loop: CASSLFGQPQHF. In DNA, the CDR3 is TGTGCCAGCAGTTTATTCGGGCAGCCCCAGCATTTT.

This chain connects TRBV10-2 to TRBJ1-5, with D hard to call. The CDR3 contains 15 residues. Germline CDR1 is WSHSY and CDR2 is SAAADI. V was clipped by 3 bases and J by 0 bases, with 9 bases between them. CDR3 protein: CASSDSPYSNQPQHF. In DNA form, the CDR3 reads TGCGCCAGCAGTGACAGCCCCTATAGCAATCAGCCCCAGCATTTT.

This clone has a handful of counts. The chain is built from TRBV19 and TRBJ1-1; D possibly corresponds to TRBD1 (5 bases). Trimming shortened V by 3 bases and J by 5 bases, and 13 bases separated the two germline ends. Germline values: CDR1 LNHDA, CDR2 SQIVND (reference sequence). The CDR3 consists of 14 residues. The CDR3 DNA sequence: TGTGCCAGTAGTATGGGGAGGGGCCGAACTGAAGCTTTCTTT. It codes for CASSMGRGRTEAFF.

V is TRBV30 and J is TRBJ2-6; D may be TRBD1 (6 bases). The CDR3 sequence is 14 residues long. Germline V gene lookup returns CDR1 GTSNPN and CDR2 SVGIG (reference sequence). The V and J ends lost 7 bases and 4 bases respectively, with 14 bases between them. The CDR3 coding sequence is TGTGCCTTTCAGGGACACTCCGGGGCCAACGTCCTGACTTTC. Translating it yields CAFQGHSGANVLTF.

The rearrangement links TRBV15 to TRBJ2-1, with 8 bases matching TRBD1. The CDR3 extends over 14 amino acids. Per the germline V gene, CDR1 is LNHNV and CDR2 is YYDKDF (reference sequence). Germline trimming cut 3 bases from V and 4 bases from J; bases unmatched to any gene: 2. The CDR3 loop is CATSRGTGYNEQFF. In nucleotides, the CDR3 is TGTGCCACCAGCAGGGGGACAGGTTACAATGAGCAGTTCTTC.

The CDR3 protein is CASSRAGYEQYF. The DNA for the CDR3 is TGTGCCAGTAGTCGGGCCGGCTACGAGCAGTACTTC. The chain links TRBV19 to TRBJ2-7; D uncertain. There are 12 residues in the CDR3. The V end lost 5 bases, the J end lost 3 bases, and 8 bases lay between the germline ends. CDR1 and CDR2 from the germline V gene are LNHDA and SQIVND (reference sequence).

V is TRBV5-1 and J is TRBJ2-3, with D perhaps TRBD2 (7 bases). The CDR3 has 16 residues. Trimming cost V 4 bases and J 5 bases, with 20 bases left between them. The V gene's germline CDR1 is SGHRS and CDR2 YFSETQ. CDR3 DNA: TGCGCCAGCAGCGCCCTGGGGGGGCAGGTCATAGATACGCAGTATTTT. This translates into CASSALGGQVIDTQYF. The full variable domain, completed using reference TRBV5-1 and TRBJ2-3, is KAGVTQTPRYLIKTRGQQVTLSCSPISGHRSVSWYQQTPGQGLQFLFEYFSETQRNKGNFPGRFSGRQFSNSRSEMNVSTLELGDSALYLCASSALGGQVIDTQYFGPGTRLTVL.

About this clone: The junction does not match germline at one end; this may be a read error. X is used for the amino acid whose nucleotide is unread or ambiguous. This chain joins TRBV11-3 and TRBJ2-3; maybe TRBD2 (6 bases). Germline lookup yields CDR1 SGHNT and CDR2 YENEEA. The CDR3 is 15 residues long. The chain's CDR3 is CXSRPTGTSTDTQYF. CDR3 DNA sequence: TGTRCCAGCAGACCTACCGGGACTAGCACAGATACGCAGTATTTT.

The V and J genes are TRBV12-5 and TRBJ2-5, with D hard to call. Looked up from germline, CDR1 is LGHNT and CDR2 is FRNRAP. This CDR3 comprises 12 residues. CDR3 nucleotides: TGTGCCAGCATTAACCCTGGTGAGACCCAGTACTTC. As protein: CASINPGETQYF.

This clone is judged medium-sized (0.01 to 0.1%). This chain connects TRBV14 to TRBJ1-2; D unclear. Trimming took off 2 bases at V and 3 bases at J, with 13 bases between the two ends. In germline, CDR1 is SGHDN, CDR2 FVKESK. This CDR3 has 15 amino acids. The CDR3 nucleotides read TGTGCCAGCAGCCAAAAGGAGCAGTACTACTATGGCTACACCTTC. Its translation: CASSQKEQYYYGYTF.

The genes are TRBV29-1 and TRBJ2-7; TRBD1 aligns across 7 bases. V dropped 5 bases and J dropped 4; count of bases not matched to a gene: 8. CDR3 length: 13 residues. Germline CDR1 SQVTM, CDR2 ANQGSEA. Written as DNA, the CDR3 is TGCAGCGTTACGACAGGGTGGTATTACGAGCAGTACTTC. It is translated as CSVTTGWYYEQYF.

The chain combines TRBV28 with TRBJ2-3, with 7 positions matching TRBD2. This CDR3 has 15 residues. Germline V CDR1 and CDR2: MDHEN, SYDVKM. The V and J ends lost 10 bases and 0 bases, in that order; junction bases with no gene match: 10. Here the CDR3 DNA reads TGTGCCATGGGGAAATCGGGGGGTAGCACAGATACGCAGTATTTT. It translates to CAMGKSGGSTDTQYF.

The V and J genes are TRBV30 and TRBJ1-4, with unresolved D. This CDR3 has 12 residues. The germline gives CDR1 GTSNPN, CDR2 SVGIG (reference sequence). V lost 3 bases and J 7 bases, leaving 9 bases between the germline ends. The CDR3 is CAWSPTSEKLFF. Here the CDR3 DNA reads TGTGCCTGGAGCCCAACCAGTGAAAAACTGTTTTTT. Full variable domain (remainder filled in from reference TRBV30 and TRBJ1-4): SQTIHQWPATLVQPVGSPLSLECTVEGTSNPNLYWYRQAAGRGLQLLFYSVGIGQISSEVPQNLSASRPQDRQFILSSKKLLLSDSGFYLCAWSPTSEKLFFGSGTQLSVL.

The chain combines TRBV27 with TRBJ2-6; D is undetermined. V was trimmed by 3 bases and J by 2 bases, leaving 8 bases between them. Germline V CDR1 and CDR2: MNHEY, SMNVEV (reference sequence). The CDR3 has 15 amino acids. CDR3 sequence reads: CASSFRYPGANVLTF. The CDR3 DNA reads as TGTGCCAGCAGTTTCCGGTACCCTGGGGCCAACGTCCTGACTTTC.

This sequence joins TRBV7-5 and TRBJ1-2. TRBV7-5 is reported as a pseudogene. CDR3 size: 14 residues. For the CDR3, the DNA is TGTGCCAGTAGTTTAGTTGGGGAAAACTATGGCTACACCTTC. Residues: CASSLVGENYGYTF.

The chain carries TRBV10-2 and TRBJ2-1; 16 nucleotides agree with TRBD2. The germline V gene encodes CDR1 WSHSY and CDR2 SAAADI. This CDR3 has 20 residues. The J segment lost 0 bases and the V segment lost 6 bases, leaving 11 bases of the junction unmatched. For the CDR3, the DNA is TGCGCCAGCAGCCGTTCCGGGACTAGCGGGAGGGGGAGCTCCTACAATGAGCAGTTCTTC. Its translation is CASSRSGTSGRGSSYNEQFF.

This clone was seen just once. The V and J genes are TRBV6-8 and TRBJ2-2, with D unresolved. The CDR3 length is 12 residues. Deletions cut 6 bases from V and 5 bases from J, with 7 bases between. CDR1 is MNHGY and CDR2 is SAAAGT in the germline V gene. The CDR3 spells CASRRSTGELFF. Written as DNA, the CDR3 is TGTGCCAGCAGACGTTCGACCGGGGAGCTGTTTTTT.

The chain carries TRBV10-2 and TRBJ2-5, with 7 nucleotides matching TRBD2. Germline loops: CDR1 WSHSY, CDR2 SAAADI. This CDR3 has 13 residues. V shed 6 bases and J 1 base; nucleotides not matched to a gene: 2. The chain's CDR3 is CASSTSVQETQYF. DNA of the CDR3: TGCGCCAGCAGCACTAGCGTCCAAGAGACCCAGTACTTC.

This chain uses TRBV18 with TRBJ2-1; D is unresolved. This CDR3 contains 15 residues. Germline assignment: CDR1 KGHSH and CDR2 LQKENI. Trimming removed 3 bases from V and 8 bases from J, with 17 bases in between. DNA for the CDR3: TGTGCCAGCTCACCCCCGTGGGCTAGTCTCTATGAGCAGTTCTTC. It translates to CASSPPWASLYEQFF.